Sequencing of this T cell receptor beta chain was carried out in a study of molecular identifiers for immune sequencing clone quantification. With respect to this clonotype: A much larger clone is a single base away; this may be a read error.

Library preparation followed earlier protocols using designated TCR primers. TCRdb reprocessed the PCR reads via MiXCR and lists one record per CDR3 protein. The sample has around 470,000 distinct CDR3 sequences; about a quarter are singletons. This CDR3 has 14 amino acids. Germline values: CDR1 DFQATT, CDR2 SNEGSKA (reference sequence). Preparation of naive CD8 libraries involved roughly 20,000 to 1,100,000 sorted cells and 10%, 30% or 50% RNA. This clonotype originated in a human donor in good health. Some libraries in this study had Jurkat cell RNA spiked in. Source material: naive CD8+ T cells from blood, with Jurkat cell RNA spiked in. Subset of the sample: FACS-sorted CD8+CD4-CCR7+CD45RA+ naive T cells. J is TRBJ2-1 and V is TRBV20-1; 11 positions agree with TRBD2. CDR3 protein: CSAIYSGGDNAQFF. DNA for the CDR3: TGCAGTGCTATCTATAGCGGGGGGGACAATGCGCAGTTCTTC.